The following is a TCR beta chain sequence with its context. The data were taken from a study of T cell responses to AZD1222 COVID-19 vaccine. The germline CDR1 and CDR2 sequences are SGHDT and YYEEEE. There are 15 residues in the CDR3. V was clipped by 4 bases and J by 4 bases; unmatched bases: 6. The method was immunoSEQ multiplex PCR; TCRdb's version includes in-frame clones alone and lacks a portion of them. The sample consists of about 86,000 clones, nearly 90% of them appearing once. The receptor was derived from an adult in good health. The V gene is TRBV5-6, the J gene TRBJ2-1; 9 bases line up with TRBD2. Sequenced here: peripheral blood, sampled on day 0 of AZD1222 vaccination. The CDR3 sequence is CASSLQRGDYNEQFF. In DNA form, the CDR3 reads TGTGCCAGCAGCCTGCAGCGGGGGGATTACAATGAGCAGTTCTTC.